Following are 8 T cell receptor beta chains from one sample sequenced in a study of relationships among human T cell subsets. TCR alpha and beta CDR3s were amplified from mRNA by semiquantitative ARM-PCR. In ARM-PCR, communal superprimers followed tagged nested gene-specific primers for exponential amplification. TCRdb redid the calling of the multiplex PCR reads with MiXCR, one entry per CDR3 protein. This sample yields approximately 15,000 distinct CDR3 sequences, of which roughly 60% are seen a single time; about 35% belongs to the top ten. The sequenced sample was total T cells sorted from blood. These receptors came from a man in his forties in good health.

J is TRBJ2-3 and V is TRBV2; TRBD2 aligns across 9 bases. V gave up 8 bases and J gave up 6 bases; unmatched junction bases: 9. The CDR3 runs 14 residues. CDR1 SNHLY and CDR2 FYNNEI come from the germline V gene. The CDR3 spells CASGRGGRRDTQYF. CDR3 coding DNA: TGTGCCAGCGGGCGGGGGGGACGTCGTGATACGCAGTATTTT. The whole variable domain, filled in from reference TRBV2 and TRBJ2-3, reads EPEVTQTPSHQVTQMGQEVILRCVPISNHLYFYWYRQILGQKVEFLVSFYNNEISEKSEIFDDQFSVERPDGSNFTLKIRSTKLEDSAMYFCASGRGGRRDTQYFGPGTRLTVL.

This clonotype was seen a handful of times. The V and J genes are TRBV29-1 and TRBJ1-5; D perhaps matches TRBD1 (6 bases). V was pared by 5 bases and J by 5 bases, with 10 bases between. Germline-derived CDR1 and CDR2 are SQVTM and ANQGSEA. The CDR3 runs 12 residues. This CDR3 is CSVQRGDQPQHF. The CDR3 DNA follows: TGCAGCGTTCAAAGGGGGGATCAGCCCCAGCATTTT. The entire variable domain, with the rest obtained from reference TRBV29-1 and TRBJ1-5, is as follows: SAVISQKPSRDICQRGTSLTIQCQVDSQVTMMFWYRQQPGQSLTLIATANQGSEATYESGFVIDKFPISRPNLTFSTLTVSNMSPEDSSIYLCSVQRGDQPQHFGDGTRLSIL.

This clonotype was counted between two and nine times. The chain links TRBV11-2 to TRBJ2-3, with D hard to call. Germline-derived CDR1 and CDR2 are SGHAT and FQNNGV. This CDR3 has 12 residues. V lost 5 bases to trimming and J lost 6 bases, with 9 bases between them. The CDR3 DNA sequence: TGTGCCAGCAGCCAGGACCGCGATACGCAGTATTTT. Translated, it gives CASSQDRDTQYF.

The gene calls are TRBV6-6 and TRBJ1-5; 7 bases line up with TRBD1. The CDR3 loop spans 14 amino acids. Germline V gene data show CDR1 as MNHNY and CDR2 as SVGAGI (reference sequence). J was trimmed by 3 bases and V by 7 bases; bases with no gene match: 6. This CDR3 is CASTQGQYNQPQHF. The CDR3 nucleotides read TGTGCCAGCACCCAGGGACAGTACAATCAGCCCCAGCATTTT.

In this sample, this clonotype turned up a few times. This sequence joins TRBV7-9 and TRBJ2-1; 8 bases map to TRBD2. Germline V gives CDR1 SEHNR, CDR2 FQNEAQ (reference sequence). V shed 5 bases and J 3 bases; nucleotides not matched to a gene: 12. CDR3 size: 17 residues. CDR3: CASSPIGLAGLYNEQFF. In DNA, the CDR3 is TGTGCCAGCAGCCCAATCGGGCTAGCGGGCCTCTACAATGAGCAGTTCTTC.

This clonotype appeared a few times. The rearrangement links TRBV6-5 to TRBJ1-5; no reliable D call. CDR1 and CDR2 from the germline V gene are MNHEY and SVGAGI. V gave up 4 bases and J gave up 3 bases, with 7 bases separating them. The CDR3 is made up of 13 amino acids. The CDR3 region is CASSSTINQPQHF. CDR3 sequence (DNA): TGTGCCAGCAGTTCAACCATCAATCAGCCCCAGCATTTT.

Note on this clonotype: The junction differs from germline at one of its ends, possibly a read error. The CDR3 protein is CVSSLRPGGEQYF. CDR3 DNA: TGCGTCAGCAGCTTACGGCCTGGCGGCGAGCAGTACTTC. The rearrangement joins TRBV5-1 to TRBJ2-7; no clear D. The CDR3 has 13 amino acids. Germline assignment: CDR1 SGHRS and CDR2 YFSETQ.

V usage is TRBV19 and J usage is TRBJ1-1; no reliable D call. The CDR3 spans 14 residues. Germline loops: CDR1 LNHDA, CDR2 SQIVND (reference sequence). Between the trimmed V and J ends, which lost 6 bases and 3 bases, there was a span of 14 bases. CDR3 DNA: TGTGCCAGTAGCTCGTCAAATTTTTACACTGAAGCTTTCTTT. The encoded protein is CASSSSNFYTEAFF.